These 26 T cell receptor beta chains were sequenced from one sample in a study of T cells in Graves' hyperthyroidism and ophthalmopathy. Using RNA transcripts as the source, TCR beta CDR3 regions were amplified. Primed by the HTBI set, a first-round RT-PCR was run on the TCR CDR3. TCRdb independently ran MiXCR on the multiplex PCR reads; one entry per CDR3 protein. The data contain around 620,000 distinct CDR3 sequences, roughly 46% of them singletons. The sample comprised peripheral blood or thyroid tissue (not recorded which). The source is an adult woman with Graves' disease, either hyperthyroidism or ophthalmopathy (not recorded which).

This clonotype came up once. CDR3 in amino acids: CASSAPGTGRSGNTIYF. The CDR3 bases are TGTGCCAGCAGCGCCCCCGGGACAGGAAGATCTGGAAACACCATATATTTT. The chain joins TRBV9 to TRBJ1-3; the match to TRBD1 covers 8 bases. Germline-derived CDR1 and CDR2 are SGDLS and YYNGEE. The CDR3 is made up of 17 amino acids. V lost 3 bases to trimming and J lost 1 base; unmatched junction nucleotides: 9.

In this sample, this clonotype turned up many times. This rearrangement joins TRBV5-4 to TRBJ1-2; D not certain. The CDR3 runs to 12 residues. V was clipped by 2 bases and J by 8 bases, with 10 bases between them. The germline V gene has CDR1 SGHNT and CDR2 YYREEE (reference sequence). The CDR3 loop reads CASSFHLGGYTF. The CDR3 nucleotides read TGTGCCAGCAGCTTCCATCTAGGAGGCTACACCTTC.

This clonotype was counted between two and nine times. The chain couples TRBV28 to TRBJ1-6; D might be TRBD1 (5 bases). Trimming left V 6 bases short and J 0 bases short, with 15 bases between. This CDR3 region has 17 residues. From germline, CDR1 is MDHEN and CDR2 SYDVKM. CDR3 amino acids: CASRTRGWTSYNSPLHF. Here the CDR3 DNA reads TGTGCCAGCAGGACCCGGGGCTGGACCTCCTATAATTCACCCCTCCACTTT.

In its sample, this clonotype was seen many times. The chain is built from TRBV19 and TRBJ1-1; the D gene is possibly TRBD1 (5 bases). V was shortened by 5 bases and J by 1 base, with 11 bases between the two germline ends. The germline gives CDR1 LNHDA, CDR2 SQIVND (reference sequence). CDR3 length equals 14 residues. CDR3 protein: CASSWGNPNTEAFF. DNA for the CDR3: TGTGCCAGTAGTTGGGGCAATCCGAACACTGAAGCTTTCTTT.

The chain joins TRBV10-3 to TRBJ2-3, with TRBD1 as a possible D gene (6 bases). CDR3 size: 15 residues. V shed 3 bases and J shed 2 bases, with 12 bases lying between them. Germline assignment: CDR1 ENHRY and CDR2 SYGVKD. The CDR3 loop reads CAISDRGPSTDTQYF. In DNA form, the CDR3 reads TGTGCCATCAGTGACAGGGGTCCGTCCACAGATACGCAGTATTTT.

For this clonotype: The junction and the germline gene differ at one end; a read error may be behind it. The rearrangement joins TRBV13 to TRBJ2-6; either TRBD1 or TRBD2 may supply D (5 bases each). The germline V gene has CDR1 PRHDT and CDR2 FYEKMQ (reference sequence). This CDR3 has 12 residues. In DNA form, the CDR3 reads TGTGCCACCAGCTTGGGGGACAACGTCCTGACTTTC. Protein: CATSLGDNVLTF.

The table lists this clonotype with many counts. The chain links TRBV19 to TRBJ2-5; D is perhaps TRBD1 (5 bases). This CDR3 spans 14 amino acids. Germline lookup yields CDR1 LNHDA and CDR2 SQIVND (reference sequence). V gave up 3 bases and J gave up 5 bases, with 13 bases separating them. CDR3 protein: CASSMYQGAETQYF. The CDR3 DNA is TGTGCCAGTAGTATGTATCAGGGCGCCGAGACCCAGTACTTC.

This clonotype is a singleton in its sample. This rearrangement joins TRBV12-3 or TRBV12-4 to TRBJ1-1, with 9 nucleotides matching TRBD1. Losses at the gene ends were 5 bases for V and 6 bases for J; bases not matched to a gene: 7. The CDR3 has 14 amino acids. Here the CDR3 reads CASSTGQGLSEAFF. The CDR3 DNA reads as TGTGCCAGCAGTACGGGACAGGGCCTGTCTGAAGCTTTCTTT.

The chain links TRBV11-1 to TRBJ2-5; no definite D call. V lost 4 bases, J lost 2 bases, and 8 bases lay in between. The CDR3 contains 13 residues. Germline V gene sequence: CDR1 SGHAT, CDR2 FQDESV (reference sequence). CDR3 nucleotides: TGTGCCAGCAGCTCCCAGAGTCAAGAGACCCAGTACTTC. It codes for CASSSQSQETQYF.

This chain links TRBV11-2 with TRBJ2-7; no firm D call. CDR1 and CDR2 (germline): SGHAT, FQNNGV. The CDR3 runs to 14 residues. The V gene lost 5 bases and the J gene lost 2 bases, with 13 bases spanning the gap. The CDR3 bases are TGTGCCAGCAGCCTACAGACGGAAACCTACGAGCAGTACTTC. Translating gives CASSLQTETYEQYF.

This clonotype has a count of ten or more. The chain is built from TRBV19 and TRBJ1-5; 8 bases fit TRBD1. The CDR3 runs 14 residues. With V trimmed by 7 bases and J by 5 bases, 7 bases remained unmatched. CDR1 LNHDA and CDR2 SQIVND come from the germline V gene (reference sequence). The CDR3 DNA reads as TGTGCCAGTACCCCAGGGGGCGTCTATCAGCCCCAGCATTTT. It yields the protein CASTPGGVYQPQHF.

The CDR3 DNA follows: TGTGCTAGAGCGGGAGCTGGGGCCAACGTCCTGACTTTC. Residues: CARAGAGANVLTF. The chain recombines TRBV19 with TRBJ2-6, with 8 bases lining up with TRBD2. CDR3 length: 13 residues. The germline V gene encodes CDR1 LNHDA and CDR2 SQIVND (reference sequence).

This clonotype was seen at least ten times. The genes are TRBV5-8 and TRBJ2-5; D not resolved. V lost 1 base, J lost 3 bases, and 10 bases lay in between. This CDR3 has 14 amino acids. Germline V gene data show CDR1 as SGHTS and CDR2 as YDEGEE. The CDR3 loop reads CASSLIGPKETQYF. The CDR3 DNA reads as TGTGCCAGCAGCTTGATCGGGCCCAAAGAGACCCAGTACTTC. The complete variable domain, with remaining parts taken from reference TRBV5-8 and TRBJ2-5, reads EAGVTQSPTHLIKTRGQQATLRCSPISGHTSVYWYQQALGLGLQFLLWYDEGEERNRGNFPPRFSGRQFPNYSSELNVNALELEDSALYLCASSLIGPKETQYFGPGTRLLVL.

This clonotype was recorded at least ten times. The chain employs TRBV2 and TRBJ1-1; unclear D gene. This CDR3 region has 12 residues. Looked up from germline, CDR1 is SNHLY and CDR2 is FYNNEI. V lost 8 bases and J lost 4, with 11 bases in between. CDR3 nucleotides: TGTGCCAGCCAGCGGGAGGTCACTGAAGCTTTCTTT. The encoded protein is CASQREVTEAFF.

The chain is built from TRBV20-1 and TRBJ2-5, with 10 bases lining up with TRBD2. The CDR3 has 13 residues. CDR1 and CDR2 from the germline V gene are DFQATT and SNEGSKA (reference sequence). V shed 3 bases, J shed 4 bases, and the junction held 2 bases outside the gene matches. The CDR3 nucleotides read TGCAGTGCTAGGAGGACTAGCGGAGAGACCCAGTACTTC. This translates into CSARRTSGETQYF.

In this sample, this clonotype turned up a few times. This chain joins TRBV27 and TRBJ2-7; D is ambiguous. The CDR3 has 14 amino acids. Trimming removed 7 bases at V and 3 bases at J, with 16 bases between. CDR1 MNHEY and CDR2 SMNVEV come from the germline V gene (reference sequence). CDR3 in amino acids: CASNTPVRRYEQYF. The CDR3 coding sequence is TGTGCCAGCAATACCCCGGTCAGGCGCTACGAGCAGTACTTC.

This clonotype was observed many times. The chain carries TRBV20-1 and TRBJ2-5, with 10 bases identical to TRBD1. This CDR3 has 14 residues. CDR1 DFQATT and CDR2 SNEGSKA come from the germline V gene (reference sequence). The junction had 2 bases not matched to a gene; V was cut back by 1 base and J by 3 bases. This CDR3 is CSARGTGGKETQYF. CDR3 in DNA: TGCAGTGCTAGAGGGACAGGGGGAAAAGAGACCCAGTACTTC.

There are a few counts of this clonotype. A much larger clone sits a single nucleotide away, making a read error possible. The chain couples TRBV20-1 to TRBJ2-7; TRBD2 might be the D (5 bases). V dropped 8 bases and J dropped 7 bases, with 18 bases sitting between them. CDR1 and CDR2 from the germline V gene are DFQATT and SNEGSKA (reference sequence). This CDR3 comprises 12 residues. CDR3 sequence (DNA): TGCAGTAACCTGGGAGCGCGTAAAGAGCAGTACTTC. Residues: CSNLGARKEQYF.

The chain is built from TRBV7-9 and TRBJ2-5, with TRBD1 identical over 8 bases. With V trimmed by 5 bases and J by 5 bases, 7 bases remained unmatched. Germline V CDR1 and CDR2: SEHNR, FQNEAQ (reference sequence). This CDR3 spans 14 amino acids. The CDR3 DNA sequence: TGTGCCAGCAGCGAGACAGGGGTGTTGGAGACCCAGTACTTC. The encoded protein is CASSETGVLETQYF.

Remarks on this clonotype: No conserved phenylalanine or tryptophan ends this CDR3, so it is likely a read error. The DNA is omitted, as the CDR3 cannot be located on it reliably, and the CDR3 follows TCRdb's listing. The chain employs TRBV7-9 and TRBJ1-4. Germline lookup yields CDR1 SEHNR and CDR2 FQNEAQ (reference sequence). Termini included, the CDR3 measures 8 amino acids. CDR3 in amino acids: CASSLGRV.

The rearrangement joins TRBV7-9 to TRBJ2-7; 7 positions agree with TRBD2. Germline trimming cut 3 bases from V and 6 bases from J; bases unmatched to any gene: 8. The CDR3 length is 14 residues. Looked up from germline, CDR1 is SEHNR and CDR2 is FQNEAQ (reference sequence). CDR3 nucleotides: TGTGCCAGCAGCTTGGGCGGGAGTGAGGGCGAGCAGTACTTC. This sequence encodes CASSLGGSEGEQYF.

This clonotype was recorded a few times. This chain's CDR3 is CASSETGPGTEAFF. The CDR3 nucleotides read TGTGCCAGCAGTGAGACAGGGCCGGGCACTGAAGCTTTCTTT. V is TRBV2 and J is TRBJ1-1; 7 nucleotides match TRBD1. Germline V gene data show CDR1 as SNHLY and CDR2 as FYNNEI. There are 14 residues in the CDR3. V lost 3 bases and J lost 4; bases outside the gene matches: 5. Full variable domain (remainder filled in from reference TRBV2 and TRBJ1-1): EPEVTQTPSHQVTQMGQEVILRCVPISNHLYFYWYRQILGQKVEFLVSFYNNEISEKSEIFDDQFSVERPDGSNFTLKIRSTKLEDSAMYFCASSETGPGTEAFFGQGTRLTVV.

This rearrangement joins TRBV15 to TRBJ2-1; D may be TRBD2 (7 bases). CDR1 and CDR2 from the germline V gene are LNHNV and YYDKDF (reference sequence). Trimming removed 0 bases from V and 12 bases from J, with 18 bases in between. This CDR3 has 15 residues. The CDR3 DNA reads TGTGCCACCAGCAGAGATCTCGCGGGGGCAAGGGCGCAGTTCTTC. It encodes CATSRDLAGARAQFF.

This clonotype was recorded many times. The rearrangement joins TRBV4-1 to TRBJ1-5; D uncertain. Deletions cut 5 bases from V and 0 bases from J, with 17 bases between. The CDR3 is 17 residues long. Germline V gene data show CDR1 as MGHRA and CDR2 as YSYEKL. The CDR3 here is CASSSHRALYSNQPQHF. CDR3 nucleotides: TGCGCCAGCAGCTCACACCGGGCCCTTTATAGCAATCAGCCCCAGCATTTT.

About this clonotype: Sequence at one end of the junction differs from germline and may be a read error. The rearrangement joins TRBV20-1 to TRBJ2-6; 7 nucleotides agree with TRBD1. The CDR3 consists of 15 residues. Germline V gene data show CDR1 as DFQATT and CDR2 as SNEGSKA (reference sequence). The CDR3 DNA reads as TGCAGTGCCGAAACGAGGACAGGTGGGGCCAACGTTCTGACTTTC. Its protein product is CSAETRTGGANVLTF.

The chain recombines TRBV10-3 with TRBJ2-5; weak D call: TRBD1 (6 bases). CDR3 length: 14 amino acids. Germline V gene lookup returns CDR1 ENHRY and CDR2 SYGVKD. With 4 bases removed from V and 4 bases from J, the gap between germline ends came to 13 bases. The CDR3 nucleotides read TGTGCCATCAGTGGACGGGTCAGGGGAGAGACCCAGTACTTC. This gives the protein CAISGRVRGETQYF.